The 23 T cell receptor beta chains given below trace back to one sample, sequenced in a study of blood T cell repertoires in COVID-19. TCRdb keeps only in-frame clones here, not all; method: immunoSEQ multiplex PCR. This sample has about half a million clones, with roughly nine tenths found just once. Sequenced input: PBMCs or T cells enriched from blood (not recorded which). These receptors came from a woman in her sixties who had recovered from COVID-19.

Of note for this clone: The same CDR3 can be traced to other DNA sequences in this sample. This chain links TRBV24-1 with TRBJ1-6, with TRBD1 matching 10 bases. In germline, CDR1 is KGHDR, CDR2 SFDVKD. V gave up 3 bases and J gave up 6 bases; unmatched junction bases: 1. The CDR3 is 15 amino acids. The CDR3 bases are TGTGCCACCAGTGATGGGACAGGGGCTAATTCACCCCTCCACTTT. Its translation: CATSDGTGANSPLHF.

This chain connects TRBV12-3 or TRBV12-4 to TRBJ1-3; perhaps TRBD1 as D (5 bases). The CDR3 is 12 amino acids. V was cut by 9 bases and J by 0 bases, with 6 bases left in between. As DNA, the CDR3 is TGTGCCAGTGACAGCTCTGGAAACACCATATATTTT. The encoded protein is CASDSSGNTIYF.

The gene calls are TRBV6-5 and TRBJ1-2; 10 bases align to TRBD1. The CDR3 has 16 amino acids. V trimming: 0 bases; J trimming: 8 bases; junction bases outside the gene matches: 9. From germline, CDR1 is MNHEY and CDR2 SVGAGI. The CDR3 DNA reads as TGTGCCAGCAGTTACTCCGCAACCGGGACAGGGGAGGGCTACACCTTC. Encoded protein: CASSYSATGTGEGYTF.

The chain joins TRBV5-1 to TRBJ2-2; 7 bases agree with TRBD1. The CDR3 contains 15 residues. V was clipped by 0 bases and J by 2 bases; unmatched bases: 1. Per the germline V gene, CDR1 is SGHRS and CDR2 is YFSETQ. The CDR3 sequence: CASSLEGGNTGELFF. The CDR3 bases are TGCGCCAGCAGCTTGGAAGGGGGCAACACCGGGGAGCTGTTTTTT.

The V and J genes are TRBV3-1 (or the pseudogene TRBV3-2) and TRBJ1-3, with D uncertain. The CDR3 runs 15 residues. The V gene lost 8 bases and the J gene lost 2 bases, with 16 bases spanning the gap. CDR1 LGHDT and CDR2 YNNKEL come from the germline V gene (reference sequence). CDR3 in DNA: TGTGCCAGCCGACCCGACCGGGGAGCTGGAAACACCATATATTTT. Encoded protein: CASRPDRGAGNTIYF.

CDR3 DNA: TGCGCCAGCAGCATTACCGGGACAGGGGCGACTGAAGCTTTCTTT. Translating gives CASSITGTGATEAFF. This rearrangement joins TRBV5-1 to TRBJ1-1; 10 bases line up with TRBD1. Germline V gene sequence: CDR1 SGHRS, CDR2 YFSETQ. Trimming cost V 4 bases and J 5 bases; bases outside gene matches: 8. The CDR3 runs 15 residues.

The V and J genes are TRBV6-5 and TRBJ1-2; D uncertain. Germline CDR1 is MNHEY and CDR2 is SVGAGI. The CDR3 has 12 amino acids. Trimming removed 4 bases from V and 8 bases from J, with 11 bases in between. The CDR3 here is CASSFRGEGYTF. Here the CDR3 DNA reads TGTGCCAGCAGTTTCCGGGGAGAAGGCTACACCTTC.

The chain uses TRBV24-1 and TRBJ2-1, with TRBD2 matching 14 bases. This CDR3 has 19 residues. The V gene end was trimmed by 3 bases and the J gene end by 1 base; junction bases not matched to a gene: 7. Germline values: CDR1 KGHDR, CDR2 SFDVKD. This CDR3 is CATSDPTSGGERSYNEQFF. CDR3 DNA sequence: TGTGCCACCAGTGATCCGACTAGCGGGGGGGAAAGATCCTACAATGAGCAGTTCTTC.

V usage is TRBV14 and J usage is TRBJ2-3, with D possibly being TRBD2 (5 bases). CDR3 length: 15 residues. V shed 9 bases and J shed 0 bases, with 16 bases lying between them. In germline, CDR1 is SGHDN, CDR2 FVKESK. CDR3 bases: TGTGCCAGTTCAAAAGGGAGAGGTAGCACAGATACGCAGTATTTT. Translation gives CASSKGRGSTDTQYF.

The chain carries TRBV5-4 and TRBJ1-2; a possible D gene is TRBD1 (6 bases). V lost 4 bases and J 8 bases, leaving 12 bases between the germline ends. The CDR3 is made up of 12 amino acids. Germline CDR1 SGHNT, CDR2 YYREEE (reference sequence). CDR3 DNA: TGTGCCAGCAGCGGGGGCCTTCTGGGCTACACCTTC. It translates to CASSGGLLGYTF.

V is TRBV19 and J is TRBJ1-6, with 7 bases identical to TRBD1. CDR3 length equals 15 residues. V dropped 6 bases and J dropped 10; count of bases not matched to a gene: 12. Germline V gene lookup returns CDR1 LNHDA and CDR2 SQIVND (reference sequence). The CDR3 region has the DNA TGTGCCAGTAGCCACGAGACAGGGTATGGATCACCCCTCCACTTT. Its protein product is CASSHETGYGSPLHF.

The chain is built from TRBV3-1 (or the pseudogene TRBV3-2) and TRBJ2-5; TRBD2 might be the D (6 bases). The V gene lost 4 bases and the J gene lost 6 bases, with 12 bases spanning the gap. From germline, CDR1 is LGHDT and CDR2 YNNKEL (reference sequence). This CDR3 contains 13 residues. CDR3 DNA: TGTGCCAGCAGCCCAGGAGGGAAGAAGACCCAGTACTTC. Translation gives CASSPGGKKTQYF.

This rearrangement joins TRBV6-5 to TRBJ2-2, with D unresolved. The germline V and J ends were trimmed by 0 bases and 4 bases, with 6 bases remaining between them. The CDR3 has 14 residues. The germline V gene has CDR1 MNHEY and CDR2 SVGAGI. CDR3 sequence reads: CASSYSQATGELFF. The CDR3 bases are TGTGCCAGCAGTTACTCCCAGGCCACCGGGGAGCTGTTTTTT.

The V gene is TRBV10-3, the J gene TRBJ1-1; the D is unclear. The CDR3 covers 14 residues. V shed 2 bases and J shed 0 bases, with 7 bases lying between them. Germline-derived CDR1 and CDR2 are ENHRY and SYGVKD. CDR3 amino acids: CAISEPHMNTEAFF. The CDR3 DNA reads TGTGCCATCAGTGAGCCACACATGAACACTGAAGCTTTCTTT.

The V and J genes are TRBV5-1 and TRBJ2-7; 7 bases line up with TRBD1. CDR1 and CDR2 (germline): SGHRS, YFSETQ. J gave up 5 bases and V 0 bases, and 8 bases lay outside the gene matches. The CDR3 loop spans 15 amino acids. The DNA of the CDR3 is TGCGCCAGCAGCTTGGTACAGGGGAATACCAACGAGCAGTACTTC. Its protein product is CASSLVQGNTNEQYF. The full variable domain, completed using reference TRBV5-1 and TRBJ2-7, is KAGVTQTPRYLIKTRGQQVTLSCSPISGHRSVSWYQQTPGQGLQFLFEYFSETQRNKGNFPGRFSGRQFSNSRSEMNVSTLELGDSALYLCASSLVQGNTNEQYFGPGTRLTVT.

The chain combines TRBV5-1 with TRBJ1-2, with 11 bases lining up with TRBD1. The germline V gene encodes CDR1 SGHRS and CDR2 YFSETQ. The CDR3 is 16 residues long. J lost 5 bases, V lost 0 bases, and 6 bases had no gene match. CDR3 DNA: TGCGCCAGCAGCTTGGGGACAGGGGGCGCAGGGTATGGCTACACCTTC. Residues: CASSLGTGGAGYGYTF.

The gene calls are TRBV29-1 and TRBJ1-2; 7 bases are a match to TRBD1. The CDR3 consists of 12 residues. The V gene end was trimmed by 8 bases and the J gene end by 6 bases; junction bases not matched to a gene: 9. CDR1 is SQVTM, CDR2 ANQGSEA, per germline. The chain's CDR3 is CSSRGLLNGYTF. The CDR3 DNA is TGCAGCAGCAGGGGGTTACTAAATGGCTACACCTTC.

V and J are TRBV29-1 and TRBJ1-1; no clear D gene. This CDR3 has 12 amino acids. V lost 6 bases to trimming and J lost 6 bases, with 14 bases between them. Per the germline V gene, CDR1 is SQVTM and CDR2 is ANQGSEA. CDR3 in DNA: TGCAGCGTCCGAGCGTGGAGCCCTGAAGCTTTCTTT. As protein: CSVRAWSPEAFF.

The chain carries TRBV21-1 and TRBJ1-4. TRBV21-1 has pseudogene status. The CDR3 loop spans 16 amino acids. The CDR3 sequence is CASSKVRQTRSEKLFF. CDR3 bases: TGTGCCAGCAGCAAAGTTCGGCAGACGAGGAGTGAAAAACTGTTTTTT.

In its sample, this clone was seen once. At one end the junction does not follow the germline gene, possibly because of a read error. The J gene is TRBJ1-2, the V gene TRBV15; D may be TRBD1 (5 bases). The V gene's germline CDR1 is LNHNV and CDR2 YYDKDF (reference sequence). This CDR3 has 15 amino acids. The CDR3, as DNA: TGTGCCACCAGCCCAGAGCGGGGGATCACTATGGCTACAGGCTTC. It translates to CATSPERGITMATGF.

The genes are TRBV2 and TRBJ2-7; no clear D gene. V dropped 6 bases and J dropped 3 bases, with 6 bases sitting between them. The CDR3 runs to 11 residues. The germline V gene has CDR1 SNHLY and CDR2 FYNNEI. The CDR3 DNA sequence: TGTGCCAGCAGCGACTTCTACGAGCAGTACTTC. This codes for CASSDFYEQYF.

V is TRBV27 and J is TRBJ1-2; D may be TRBD1 (5 bases). The length of the CDR3 is 13 residues. CDR1 is MNHEY, CDR2 SMNVEV, per germline (reference sequence). V lost 3 bases to trimming and J lost 4 bases, with 9 bases between them. This CDR3 is CASSFGQGYGYTF. The CDR3 region has the DNA TGTGCCAGCAGTTTTGGGCAGGGCTATGGCTACACCTTC.

The genes are TRBV28 and TRBJ1-4; the match to TRBD1 covers 9 bases. With 3 bases clipped from V and 7 bases from J, the junction kept 6 bases outside the gene matches. The germline V gene encodes CDR1 MDHEN and CDR2 SYDVKM. This CDR3 is 15 amino acids long. The CDR3 nucleotides read TGTGCCAGCAGTTTCACAGGGGGCTTCGGTGAAAAACTGTTTTTT. The encoded protein is CASSFTGGFGEKLFF.